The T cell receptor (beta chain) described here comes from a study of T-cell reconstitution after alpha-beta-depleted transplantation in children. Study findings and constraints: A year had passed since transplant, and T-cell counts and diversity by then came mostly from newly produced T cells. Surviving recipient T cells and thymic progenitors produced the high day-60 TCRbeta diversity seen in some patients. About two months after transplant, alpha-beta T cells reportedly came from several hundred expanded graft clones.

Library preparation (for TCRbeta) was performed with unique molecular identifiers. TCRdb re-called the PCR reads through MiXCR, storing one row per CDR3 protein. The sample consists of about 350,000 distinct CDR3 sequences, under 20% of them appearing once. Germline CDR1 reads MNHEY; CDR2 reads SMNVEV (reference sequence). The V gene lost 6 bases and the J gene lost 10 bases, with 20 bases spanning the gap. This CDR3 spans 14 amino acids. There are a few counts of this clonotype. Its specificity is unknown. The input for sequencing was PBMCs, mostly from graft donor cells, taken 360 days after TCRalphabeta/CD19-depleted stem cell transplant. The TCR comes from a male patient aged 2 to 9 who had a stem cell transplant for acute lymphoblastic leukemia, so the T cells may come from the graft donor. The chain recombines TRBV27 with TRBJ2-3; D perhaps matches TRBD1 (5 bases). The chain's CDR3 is CASSLRGPHKAQYF. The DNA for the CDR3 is TGTGCCAGCAGCCTTAGGGGCCCTCACAAGGCGCAGTATTTT.